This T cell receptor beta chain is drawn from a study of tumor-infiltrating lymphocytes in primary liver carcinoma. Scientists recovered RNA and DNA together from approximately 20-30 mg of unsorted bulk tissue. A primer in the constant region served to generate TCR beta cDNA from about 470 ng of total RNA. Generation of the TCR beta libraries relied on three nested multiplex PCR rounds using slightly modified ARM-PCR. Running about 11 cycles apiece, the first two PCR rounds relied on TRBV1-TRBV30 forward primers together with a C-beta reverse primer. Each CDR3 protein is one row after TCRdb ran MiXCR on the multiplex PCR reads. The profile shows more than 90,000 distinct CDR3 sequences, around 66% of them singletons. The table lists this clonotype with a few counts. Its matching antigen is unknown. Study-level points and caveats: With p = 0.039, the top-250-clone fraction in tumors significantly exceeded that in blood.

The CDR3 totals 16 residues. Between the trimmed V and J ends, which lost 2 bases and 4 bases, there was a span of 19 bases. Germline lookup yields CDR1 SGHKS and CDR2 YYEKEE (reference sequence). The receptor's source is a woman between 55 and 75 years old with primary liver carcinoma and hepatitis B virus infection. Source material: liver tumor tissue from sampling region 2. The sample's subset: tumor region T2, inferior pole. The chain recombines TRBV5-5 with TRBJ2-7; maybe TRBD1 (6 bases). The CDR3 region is CASSLGPDSRTYEQYF. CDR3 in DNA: TGTGCCAGCAGCTTAGGTCCGGACAGTCGAACTTACGAGCAGTACTTC.